This TCR beta chain comes out of a study of blood T cells in healthy people across ages. This clonotype was detected ten times or more. Germline trimming cut 1 base from V and 1 base from J; bases unmatched to any gene: 5. This CDR3 is 17 amino acids long. The germline CDR1 and CDR2 sequences are SGHTA and FQGNSA. Combining a sample-barcoded 5' primer with a J-beta primer mix, a second PCR ran for roughly 7 to 12 cycles. A single record per CDR3 protein comes from TCRdb applying MiXCR to the 5' RACE reads. The table includes around 1,500,000 distinct CDR3 sequences, roughly 28% detected once. The TCR comes from a woman in her twenties or thirties in good health. Sequencing input: blood. The chain uses TRBV7-2 and TRBJ2-3; 10 bases line up with TRBD2. The CDR3: CASSLGRLAGGTDTQYF. DNA of the CDR3: TGTGCCAGCAGCTTAGGTCGTCTAGCGGGAGGCACAGATACGCAGTATTTT.